Listed here are 24 T cell receptor beta chains from one sample, sequenced in a study of blood T cell repertoires in COVID-19. This table comes from immunoSEQ multiplex PCR, and its TCRdb copy is limited to in-frame clones, with some not included. The sample includes approximately 280,000 clones, around 89% seen only once; the top ten take approximately 4.2%. Sequenced material: peripheral blood. The receptors were sampled from a middle-aged man with acute or convalescent COVID-19.

This chain links TRBV29-1 with TRBJ1-3; the match to TRBD1 covers 12 bases. This CDR3 has 14 residues. Unmatched junction bases numbered 3, after V lost 5 bases and J lost 4 bases. Germline CDR1 SQVTM, CDR2 ANQGSEA. The DNA for the CDR3 is TGCAGCGTTCGGGACAGGGGGCCAGGAAACACCATATATTTT. Translating it yields CSVRDRGPGNTIYF. Full variable domain (outside the CDR3, taken from reference TRBV29-1 and TRBJ1-3): SAVISQKPSRDICQRGTSLTIQCQVDSQVTMMFWYRQQPGQSLTLIATANQGSEATYESGFVIDKFPISRPNLTFSTLTVSNMSPEDSSIYLCSVRDRGPGNTIYFGEGSWLTVV.

The gene calls are TRBV7-6 and TRBJ2-7; D perhaps matches TRBD1 (5 bases). The CDR3 loop spans 15 amino acids. V lost 5 bases and J 6 bases, leaving 20 bases between the germline ends. Germline lookup yields CDR1 SGHVS and CDR2 FNYEAQ. This chain's CDR3 is CASSPGAGMGFEQYF. CDR3 nucleotide sequence: TGTGCCAGCAGCCCTGGGGCTGGGATGGGTTTCGAGCAGTACTTC.

The J gene is TRBJ2-1, the V gene TRBV3-1 (or the pseudogene TRBV3-2), with unresolved D. The germline V gene has CDR1 LGHDT and CDR2 YNNKEL (reference sequence). This CDR3 contains 14 residues. V was cut by 5 bases and J by 0 bases, with 8 bases left in between. The CDR3, as DNA: TGTGCCAGCAGCGAACTCTTCTCCTACAATGAGCAGTTCTTC. It is translated as CASSELFSYNEQFF.

The CDR3 is CASRQGTEAFF. CDR3 bases: TGTGCCAGCCGACAGGGAACTGAAGCTTTCTTT. This rearrangement joins TRBV7-9 to TRBJ1-1, with 7 bases fitting TRBD1. The CDR3 spans 11 residues. V was pared by 8 bases and J by 5 bases, with 2 bases of the junction left unmatched. Germline V gene data show CDR1 as SEHNR and CDR2 as FQNEAQ (reference sequence).

This clone turned up a few times. This chain links TRBV11-2 with TRBJ2-7, with TRBD2 as a possible D gene (6 bases). Trimming took 2 bases from V and 4 from J, leaving 15 bases between them. The germline gives CDR1 SGHAT, CDR2 FQNNGV. The CDR3 is 15 residues long. The CDR3 loop is CASSLFGGGEYEQYF. For the CDR3, the DNA is TGTGCCAGCAGCTTATTCGGGGGAGGCGAGTACGAGCAGTACTTC.

CDR3 nucleotide sequence: TGTGCCAGCAGAGACAGGCCGCGGTCCCCAGATACGCAGTATTTT. Protein sequence: CASRDRPRSPDTQYF. V and J are TRBV2 and TRBJ2-3; D may be TRBD1 (6 bases). V was cut by 6 bases and J by 4 bases, with 17 bases left in between. The CDR3 sequence is 15 residues long. Germline V lookup: CDR1 SNHLY, CDR2 FYNNEI.

This chain links TRBV7-8 with TRBJ1-2, with 9 bases lining up with TRBD1. The CDR3 loop spans 15 amino acids. Germline V gives CDR1 SGHVS, CDR2 FQNEAQ. After removal of 5 bases from V and 9 bases from J, the junction contained 13 bases not matched to a gene. The CDR3 region is CASSPHRDRAMRYTF. The CDR3 coding sequence is TGTGCCAGCAGCCCGCACCGGGACAGGGCTATGCGCTACACCTTC.

The gene calls are TRBV11-2 and TRBJ2-1; D might be TRBD2 (6 bases). The CDR3 spans 15 residues. V gave up 5 bases and J gave up 0 bases, with 11 bases separating them. The germline CDR1 and CDR2 sequences are SGHAT and FQNNGV. The chain's CDR3 is CASSPTGSSYNEQFF. In DNA, the CDR3 is TGTGCCAGCAGCCCGACCGGGAGCTCCTACAATGAGCAGTTCTTC. Based on the CDR3 plus reference TRBV11-2 and TRBJ2-1, the full variable domain is EAGVAQSPRYKIIEKRQSVAFWCNPISGHATLYWYQQILGQGPKLLIQFQNNGVVDDSQLPKDRFSAERLKGVDSTLKIQPAKLEDSAVYLCASSPTGSSYNEQFFGPGTRLTVL.

This rearrangement joins TRBV7-3 to TRBJ2-2; D is undetermined. V was trimmed by 1 base and J by 0 bases, leaving 6 bases between them. Germline-derived CDR1 and CDR2 are SGHTA and FQGTGA. CDR3 length: 15 amino acids. The CDR3 coding sequence is TGTGCCAGCAGCTTAAAACGGGCGAACACCGGGGAGCTGTTTTTT. Its protein is CASSLKRANTGELFF.

This chain links TRBV5-1 with TRBJ1-2; 10 positions agree with TRBD1. Unmatched junction bases numbered 4, after V lost 3 bases and J lost 8 bases. Germline V gene sequence: CDR1 SGHRS, CDR2 YFSETQ. CDR3 length equals 13 residues. CDR3 sequence reads: CASSWGQGTGYTF. CDR3 sequence (DNA): TGCGCCAGCAGCTGGGGACAGGGGACCGGCTACACCTTC.

This chain joins TRBV2 and TRBJ1-4, with D uncertain. The V gene lost 8 bases and the J gene lost 3 bases, with 10 bases spanning the gap. Germline values: CDR1 SNHLY, CDR2 FYNNEI. The CDR3 contains 13 residues. The DNA for the CDR3 is TGTGCCAGCTGCGGGCTCGCTAATGAAAAACTGTTTTTT. Translated: CASCGLANEKLFF. The variable domain in full, completed from reference TRBV2 and TRBJ1-4, reads EPEVTQTPSHQVTQMGQEVILRCVPISNHLYFYWYRQILGQKVEFLVSFYNNEISEKSEIFDDQFSVERPDGSNFTLKIRSTKLEDSAMYFCASCGLANEKLFFGSGTQLSVL.

This clone was observed once. The V gene is TRBV6-6, the J gene TRBJ1-6, with no clear D. The germline V gene has CDR1 MNHNY and CDR2 SVGAGI (reference sequence). Trimming stripped 8 bases from V and 5 bases from J, with 10 bases between. The CDR3 spans 13 residues. CDR3 sequence (DNA): TGTGCCAGCTCTATGTCCAATAATTCACCCCTCCACTTT. It encodes CASSMSNNSPLHF.

This clone was found once. The CDR3, as DNA: TGTGCCAGCAGCGCCCGAGTGACTGTAACGCGGGGAGGGCTGTTTTTT. Encoded protein: CASSARVTVTRGGLFF. The chain carries TRBV7-2 and TRBJ2-2; tentative D call: TRBD2 (6 bases). Per germline, CDR1 SGHTA and CDR2 FQGNSA. The CDR3 has 16 residues. The germline V and J ends were trimmed by 5 bases and 13 bases, with 26 bases remaining between them.

The gene calls are TRBV29-1 and TRBJ1-1; D unresolved. Per the germline V gene, CDR1 is SQVTM and CDR2 is ANQGSEA. V lost 7 bases, J lost 4 bases, and 13 bases lay in between. The CDR3 spans 12 residues. This CDR3 is CSADGEITEAFF. The DNA of the CDR3 is TGCAGCGCGGACGGGGAAATCACTGAAGCTTTCTTT.

The rearrangement joins TRBV5-5 to TRBJ2-6, with 11 bases matching TRBD1. The CDR3 is 18 amino acids. The V gene's germline CDR1 is SGHKS and CDR2 YYEKEE (reference sequence). With 2 bases clipped from V and 4 bases from J, the junction kept 8 bases outside the gene matches. The CDR3 region is CASSFTRTGGVGANVLTF. The CDR3 DNA reads as TGTGCCAGCAGCTTCACGAGGACAGGGGGCGTAGGGGCCAACGTCCTGACTTTC.

The V call is TRBV5-1, the J call TRBJ2-3; 10 bases map to TRBD1. The CDR3 extends over 16 amino acids. With V trimmed by 4 bases and J by 3 bases, 8 bases remained unmatched. The germline CDR1 and CDR2 sequences are SGHRS and YFSETQ. Here the CDR3 reads CASSQLTGGLTDTQYF. The CDR3 DNA reads TGCGCCAGCAGCCAACTGACAGGGGGCCTGACAGATACGCAGTATTTT. Variable domain in full (rest from reference TRBV5-1 and TRBJ2-3): KAGVTQTPRYLIKTRGQQVTLSCSPISGHRSVSWYQQTPGQGLQFLFEYFSETQRNKGNFPGRFSGRQFSNSRSEMNVSTLELGDSALYLCASSQLTGGLTDTQYFGPGTRLTVL.

The chain uses TRBV5-1 and TRBJ2-2; D is uncertain. Trimming took 0 bases from V and 4 from J, leaving 7 bases between them. CDR3 length equals 14 residues. CDR1 and CDR2 (germline): SGHRS, YFSETQ. The CDR3 nucleotides read TGCGCCAGCAGCTTGGTGGTCAGCACCGGGGAGCTGTTTTTT. This translates into CASSLVVSTGELFF.

The rearrangement joins TRBV5-1 to TRBJ2-3; no clear D gene. With 0 bases removed from V and 3 bases from J, the gap between germline ends came to 11 bases. Germline loops: CDR1 SGHRS, CDR2 YFSETQ. This CDR3 spans 15 amino acids. The CDR3 DNA reads TGCGCCAGCAGCTTGGGTTCTAACCCTACAGATACGCAGTATTTT. Its protein product is CASSLGSNPTDTQYF.

This chain connects TRBV25-1 to TRBJ1-6; 7 nucleotides match TRBD1. This CDR3 comprises 13 residues. Per the germline V gene, CDR1 is MGHDK and CDR2 is SYGVNS. After removal of 3 bases from V and 9 bases from J, the junction contained 2 bases not matched to a gene. The CDR3 reads CASSDDRVSPLHF. The CDR3, as DNA: TGTGCCAGCAGTGATGACAGGGTTTCACCCCTCCACTTT.

The chain employs TRBV6-1 and TRBJ1-2, with D tentatively TRBD1 (6 bases). V was shortened by 0 bases and J by 6 bases, with 14 bases between the two germline ends. The CDR3 totals 15 residues. Germline V CDR1 and CDR2: MNHNS, SASEGT. The CDR3 spells CASSEAGYRAHGYTF. In DNA form, the CDR3 reads TGTGCCAGCAGTGAAGCTGGGTACAGGGCCCATGGCTACACCTTC.

The V call is TRBV11-2, the J call TRBJ1-1; D is ambiguous. The CDR3 contains 11 residues. The V end lost 5 bases, the J end lost 6 bases, and 7 bases lay between the germline ends. CDR1 SGHAT and CDR2 FQNNGV come from the germline V gene. The chain's CDR3 is CASSIVPEAFF. The CDR3 DNA reads TGTGCCAGCAGCATCGTCCCTGAAGCTTTCTTT.

The gene calls are TRBV5-1 and TRBJ1-2; D may be TRBD1 (6 bases). The CDR3 is 18 residues long. Germline V gives CDR1 SGHRS, CDR2 YFSETQ. The ends were cut back, 7 bases at V and 0 bases at J, with 25 bases in the middle. CDR3 in DNA: TGCGCCAGCTCCCCAGGGGCAGACTCGAATTCTGCTAACTATGGCTACACCTTC. Protein product: CASSPGADSNSANYGYTF.

The chain combines TRBV2 with TRBJ1-2, with unresolved D. V was pared by 3 bases and J by 4 bases, with 9 bases between. The CDR3 covers 13 residues. Germline CDR1 SNHLY, CDR2 FYNNEI. DNA for the CDR3: TGTGCCAGCAGTGATTGGGAGACCTATGGCTACACCTTC. Its protein is CASSDWETYGYTF.

The chain is built from TRBV29-1 and TRBJ2-1; TRBD1 matches at 9 bases. The V gene end was trimmed by 5 bases and the J gene end by 3 bases; junction bases not matched to a gene: 8. Looked up from germline, CDR1 is SQVTM and CDR2 is ANQGSEA. The CDR3 has 15 amino acids. The CDR3 DNA reads as TGCAGCGTTCGCCTCCGGGACAGGGACTACAATGAGCAGTTCTTC. Translation gives CSVRLRDRDYNEQFF.